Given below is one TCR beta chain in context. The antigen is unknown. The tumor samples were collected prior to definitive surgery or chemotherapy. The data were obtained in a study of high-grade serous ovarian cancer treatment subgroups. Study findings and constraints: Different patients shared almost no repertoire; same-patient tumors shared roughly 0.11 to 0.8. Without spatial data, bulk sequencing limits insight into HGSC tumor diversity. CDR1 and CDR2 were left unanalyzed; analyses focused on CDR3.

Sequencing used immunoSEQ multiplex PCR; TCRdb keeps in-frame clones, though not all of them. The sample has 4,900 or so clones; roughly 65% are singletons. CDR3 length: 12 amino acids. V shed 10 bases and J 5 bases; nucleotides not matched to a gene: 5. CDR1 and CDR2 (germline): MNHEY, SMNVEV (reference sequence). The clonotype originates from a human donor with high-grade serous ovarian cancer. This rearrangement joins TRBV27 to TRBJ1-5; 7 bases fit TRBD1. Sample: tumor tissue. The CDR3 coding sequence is TGTGCCACTCGGACAGGCTATCAGCCCCAGCATTTT. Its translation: CATRTGYQPQHF.